The clone carrying this T cell receptor beta chain occurred a few times. Its specificity is unknown. Template switching created a universal primer site, and the cDNA included unique molecular identifiers. TCRdb reprocessed the 5' RACE reads via MiXCR and lists one record per CDR3 protein. The sample has approximately 890,000 distinct CDR3 sequences, approximately 13% seen once. The data are from a study of identical twins. Study conclusions and caveats: There were fewer insertions in abundant cord blood beta clonotypes, but memory repertoires showed no such pattern. There is a chance that invariant MAIT and iNKT cells partially muddied zero-insertion analyses. Compared with unrelated sharing, twin-shared out-of-frame alpha sequences had more low-probability sequences.

The CDR3 length is 15 residues. From germline, CDR1 is SGHRS and CDR2 YFSETQ. V was pared by 7 bases and J by 2 bases, with 16 bases between. Another study also made use of these data, one on yellow fever vaccine responses in identical twins.

This TCR came from a woman between 18 and 29 years old in good health. Sequenced: PBMCs. The J gene is TRBJ1-3, the V gene TRBV5-1; TRBD1 might be the D (5 bases). DNA for the CDR3: TGCGCCAGCTCCTCGGGGGGGATGGCTGGAAACACCATATATTTT. Its protein product is CASSSGGMAGNTIYF.